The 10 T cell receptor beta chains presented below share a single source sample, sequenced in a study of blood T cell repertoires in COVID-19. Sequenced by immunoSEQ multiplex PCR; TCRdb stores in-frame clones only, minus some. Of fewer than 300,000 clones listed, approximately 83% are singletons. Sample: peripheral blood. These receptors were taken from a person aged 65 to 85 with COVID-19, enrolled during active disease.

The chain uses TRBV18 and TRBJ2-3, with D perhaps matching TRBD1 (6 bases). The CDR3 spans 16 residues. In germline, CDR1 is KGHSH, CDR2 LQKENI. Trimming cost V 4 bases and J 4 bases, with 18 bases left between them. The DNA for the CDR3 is TGTGCCAGCTCACTCCCCCGGACTGGGGGCCCAGATACGCAGTATTTT. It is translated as CASSLPRTGGPDTQYF.

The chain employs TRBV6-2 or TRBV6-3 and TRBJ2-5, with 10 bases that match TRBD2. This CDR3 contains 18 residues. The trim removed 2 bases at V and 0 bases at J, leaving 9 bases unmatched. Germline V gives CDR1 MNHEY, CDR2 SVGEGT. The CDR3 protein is CASSYPPSGSEYQETQYF. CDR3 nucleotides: TGTGCCAGCAGTTACCCCCCTAGCGGGAGCGAGTACCAAGAGACCCAGTACTTC.

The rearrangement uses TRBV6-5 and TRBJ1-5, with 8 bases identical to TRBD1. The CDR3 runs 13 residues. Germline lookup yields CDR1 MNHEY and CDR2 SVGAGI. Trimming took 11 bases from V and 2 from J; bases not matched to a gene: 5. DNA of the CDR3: TGTGCCGGACAGGGTTCTGGCAATCAGCCCCAGCATTTT. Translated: CAGQGSGNQPQHF.

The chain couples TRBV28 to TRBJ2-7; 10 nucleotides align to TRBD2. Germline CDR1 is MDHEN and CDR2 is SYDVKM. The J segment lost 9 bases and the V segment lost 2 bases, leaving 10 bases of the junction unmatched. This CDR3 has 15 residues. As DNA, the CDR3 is TGTGCCAGCAGTTTACAGGCTAGCGGGGGTGTCGGGCAGTACTTC. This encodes CASSLQASGGVGQYF. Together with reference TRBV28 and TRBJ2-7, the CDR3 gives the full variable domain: DVKVTQSSRYLVKRTGEKVFLECVQDMDHENMFWYRQDPGLGLRLIYFSYDVKMKEKGDIPEGYSVSREKKERFSLILESASTNQTSMYLCASSLQASGGVGQYFGPGTRLTVT.

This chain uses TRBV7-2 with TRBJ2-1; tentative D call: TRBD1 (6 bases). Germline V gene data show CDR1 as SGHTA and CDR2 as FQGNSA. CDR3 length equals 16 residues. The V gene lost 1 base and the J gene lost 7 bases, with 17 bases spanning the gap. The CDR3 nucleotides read TGTGCCAGCAGCTTAGTCGGTGGGGGCCCGTGGAATGAGCAGTTCTTC. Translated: CASSLVGGGPWNEQFF.

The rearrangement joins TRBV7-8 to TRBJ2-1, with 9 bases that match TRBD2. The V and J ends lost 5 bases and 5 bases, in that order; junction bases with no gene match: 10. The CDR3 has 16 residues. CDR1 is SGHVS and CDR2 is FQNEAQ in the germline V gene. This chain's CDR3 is CASSPRGAGGNNEQFF. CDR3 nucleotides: TGTGCCAGCAGCCCGCGGGGAGCGGGGGGCAACAATGAGCAGTTCTTC.

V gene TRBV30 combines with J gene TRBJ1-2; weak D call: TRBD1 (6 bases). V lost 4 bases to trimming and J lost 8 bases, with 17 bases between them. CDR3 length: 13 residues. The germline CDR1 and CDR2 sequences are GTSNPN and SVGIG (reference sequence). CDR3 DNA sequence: TGTGCCTGGAAGGCGGGGGGGCATGGAGGCTACACCTTC. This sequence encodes CAWKAGGHGGYTF. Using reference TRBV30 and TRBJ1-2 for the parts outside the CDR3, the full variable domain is SQTIHQWPATLVQPVGSPLSLECTVEGTSNPNLYWYRQAAGRGLQLLFYSVGIGQISSEVPQNLSASRPQDRQFILSSKKLLLSDSGFYLCAWKAGGHGGYTFGSGTRLTVV.

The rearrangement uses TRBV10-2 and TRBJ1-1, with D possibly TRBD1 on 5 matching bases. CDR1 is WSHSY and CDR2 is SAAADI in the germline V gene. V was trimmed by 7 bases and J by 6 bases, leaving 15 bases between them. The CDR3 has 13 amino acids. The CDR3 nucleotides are TGCGCCAGCAAGGATTTTAGGGGCTCTGAAGCTTTCTTT. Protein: CASKDFRGSEAFF.

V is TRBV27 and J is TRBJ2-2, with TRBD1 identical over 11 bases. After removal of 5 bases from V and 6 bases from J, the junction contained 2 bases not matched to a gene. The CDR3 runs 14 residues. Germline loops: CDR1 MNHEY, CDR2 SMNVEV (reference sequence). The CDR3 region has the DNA TGTGCCAGCAGTCCGGGACAGGGGGCCGGGGAGCTGTTTTTT. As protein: CASSPGQGAGELFF.

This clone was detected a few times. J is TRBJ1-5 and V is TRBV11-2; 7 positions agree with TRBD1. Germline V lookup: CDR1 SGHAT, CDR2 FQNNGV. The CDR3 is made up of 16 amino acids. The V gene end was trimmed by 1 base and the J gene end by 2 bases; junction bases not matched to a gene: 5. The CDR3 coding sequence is TGTGCCAGCAGCTTAGTTGGAGGACAGGGCAATCAGCCCCAGCATTTT. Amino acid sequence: CASSLVGGQGNQPQHF. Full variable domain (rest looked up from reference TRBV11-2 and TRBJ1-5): EAGVAQSPRYKIIEKRQSVAFWCNPISGHATLYWYQQILGQGPKLLIQFQNNGVVDDSQLPKDRFSAERLKGVDSTLKIQPAKLEDSAVYLCASSLVGGQGNQPQHFGDGTRLSIL.